These T cell receptor beta chains were read from a single sample in a study of cytomegalovirus exposure and HLA in healthy donors. TCRdb's copy holds only in-frame clones and misses some; the assay was immunoSEQ multiplex PCR. Of 200,000 to 250,000 clones in the sample, 80% to 90% were seen once. The sample was PBMCs. Receptors were obtained from a woman aged 18-35 years in good health and CMV-seronegative. Both conserved end residues are part of each CDR3. A D gene is named only where the DNA matches it firmly. Part of the rows lack a size; the others show once, few, many or a class for expanded clones.

clone size: NA
D gene: TRBD1
J gene: TRBJ2-7
V gene: TRBV7-6
CDR3 protein: CASSLGSWDRGNEQYF
CDR3 DNA: TGTGCCAGCAGCTTAGGTAGTTGGGACAGGGGCAACGAGCAGTACTTC

clone size: NA
D gene: TRBD1
J gene: TRBJ1-4
V gene: TRBV10-3
CDR3 protein: CAISTGGENEKLFF
CDR3 DNA: TGTGCCATCAGTACAGGGGGCGAAAATGAAAAACTGTTTTTT

clone size: NA
D gene: TRBD2
J gene: TRBJ2-2
V gene: TRBV4-2
CDR3 protein: CASSQRIGGLAGPNTGELFF
CDR3 DNA: TGTGCCAGCAGCCAACGCATAGGAGGGCTAGCGGGACCGAACACCGGGGAGCTGTTTTTT

clone size: NA
D gene: NA
J gene: TRBJ1-1
V gene: TRBV7-9
CDR3 protein: CASSLVTGNTEAFF
CDR3 DNA: TGTGCCAGCAGCTTGGTGACAGGGAACACTGAAGCTTTCTTT

clone size: NA
D gene: NA
J gene: TRBJ2-4
V gene: TRBV4-3
CDR3 protein: CASSLTYSSIQYF
CDR3 DNA: TGCGCCAGCAGCCTGACCTACTCTAGCATTCAGTACTTC

clone size: NA
D gene: TRBD2
J gene: TRBJ2-1
V gene: TRBV10-3
CDR3 protein: CATQGDSGSSYNEQFF
CDR3 DNA: TGTGCCACTCAGGGGGATAGCGGGAGCTCCTACAATGAGCAGTTCTTC

clone size: NA
D gene: NA
J gene: TRBJ1-3
V gene: TRBV5-1
CDR3 protein: CASSLAGGRAGNTIYF
CDR3 DNA: TGCGCCAGCAGCTTGGCGGGGGGGCGCGCTGGAAACACCATATATTTT

clone size: NA
D gene: NA
J gene: TRBJ2-3
V gene: TRBV9
CDR3 protein: CASSAMDTQYF
CDR3 DNA: TGTGCCAGCAGCGCTATGGATACGCAGTATTTT

clone size: NA
D gene: TRBD1
J gene: TRBJ2-3
V gene: TRBV30
CDR3 protein: CAWSKGTDTDTQYF
CDR3 DNA: TGTGCCTGGAGCAAGGGGACAGACACAGATACGCAGTATTTT

clone size: NA
D gene: TRBD1
J gene: TRBJ1-6
V gene: TRBV6-1
CDR3 protein: CASSSGQTNSPLHF
CDR3 DNA: TGTGCCAGCAGCTCGGGACAGACTAATTCACCCCTCCACTTT

clone size: NA
D gene: NA
J gene: TRBJ1-1
V gene: TRBV7-2
CDR3 protein: CASSPESYRNTEAFF
CDR3 DNA: TGTGCCAGCAGCCCGGAGTCGTATAGAAACACTGAAGCTTTCTTT

clone size: NA
D gene: NA
J gene: TRBJ2-3
V gene: TRBV19
CDR3 protein: CASSEFSTDTQYF
CDR3 DNA: TGTGCCAGTAGCGAGTTCAGCACAGATACGCAGTATTTT

clone size: NA
D gene: NA
J gene: TRBJ1-1
V gene: TRBV6-1
CDR3 protein: CASSEQGQNTEAFF
CDR3 DNA: TGTGCCAGCAGTGAGCAGGGACAGAACACTGAAGCTTTCTTT

clone size: NA
D gene: NA
J gene: TRBJ2-1
V gene: TRBV7-8
CDR3 protein: CASSLGQAFNGQFF
CDR3 DNA: TGTGCCAGCAGCTTAGGACAGGCCTTCAATGGGCAGTTCTTC

clone size: NA
D gene: TRBD2
J gene: TRBJ2-3
V gene: TRBV5-1
CDR3 protein: CASSLTASREGADTQYF
CDR3 DNA: TGCGCCAGCAGCTTGACAGCCAGCAGGGAGGGCGCAGATACGCAGTATTTT

clone size: NA
D gene: TRBD1
J gene: TRBJ2-6
V gene: TRBV9
CDR3 protein: CASSVYRDRGLSGANVLTF
CDR3 DNA: TGTGCCAGCAGCGTATACCGGGACAGGGGACTCTCTGGGGCCAACGTCCTGACTTTC

clone size: NA
D gene: NA
J gene: TRBJ2-3
V gene: TRBV6-4
CDR3 protein: CASSDRGNLDTQYF
CDR3 DNA: TGTGCCAGCAGTGACAGGGGCAACCTCGATACGCAGTATTTT

clone size: once
D gene: NA
J gene: TRBJ1-2
V gene: TRBV25-1
CDR3 protein: CASSDRGTSNYGYTF
CDR3 DNA: TGTGCCAGCAGTGATCGGGGAACCTCTAACTATGGCTACACCTTC

clone size: NA
D gene: NA
J gene: TRBJ2-3
V gene: TRBV2
CDR3 protein: CASSVLAKAVKSTDTQYF
CDR3 DNA: TGTGCCAGCAGCGTACTAGCCAAGGCTGTAAAGAGCACAGATACGCAGTATTTT

clone size: NA
D gene: NA
J gene: TRBJ2-1
V gene: TRBV5-4
CDR3 protein: CASSPKGVPHEQFF
CDR3 DNA: TGTGCCAGCAGCCCGAAGGGAGTCCCCCATGAGCAGTTCTTC

clone size: once
D gene: NA
J gene: TRBJ1-1
V gene: TRBV29-1
CDR3 protein: CSVGQTMNTEAFF
CDR3 DNA: TGCAGCGTTGGACAGACGATGAACACTGAAGCTTTCTTT

clone size: NA
D gene: TRBD1
J gene: TRBJ2-2
V gene: TRBV10-1
CDR3 protein: CASSDPPGGLFF
CDR3 DNA: TGCGCCAGCAGTGATCCACCAGGGGGGCTGTTTTTT

clone size: NA
D gene: TRBD1
J gene: TRBJ2-7
V gene: TRBV6-1
CDR3 protein: CASSESGTGTYEQYF
CDR3 DNA: TGTGCCAGCAGTGAATCGGGGACAGGGACCTACGAGCAGTACTTC

clone size: NA
D gene: TRBD1
J gene: TRBJ2-6
V gene: TRBV5-4
CDR3 protein: CASSSGQGASGANVLTF
CDR3 DNA: TGTGCCAGCAGCTCGGGACAGGGGGCGTCTGGGGCCAACGTCCTGACTTTC

clone size: NA
D gene: NA
J gene: TRBJ2-5
V gene: TRBV2
CDR3 protein: CASRTPGQKETQYF
CDR3 DNA: TGTGCCAGCAGGACTCCGGGACAAAAAGAGACCCAGTACTTC

clone size: NA
D gene: NA
J gene: TRBJ1-5
V gene: TRBV18
CDR3 protein: CASSPLSGGDQPQHF
CDR3 DNA: TGTGCCAGCTCACCCTTGAGCGGAGGGGATCAGCCCCAGCATTTT

clone size: NA
D gene: TRBD1
J gene: TRBJ1-1
V gene: TRBV6-5
CDR3 protein: CASSYGTGEAFF
CDR3 DNA: TGTGCCAGCAGTTACGGGACAGGGGAAGCTTTCTTT

clone size: NA
D gene: TRBD1
J gene: TRBJ1-5
V gene: TRBV5-1
CDR3 protein: CASSDQGVGNQPQHF
CDR3 DNA: TGCGCCAGCAGCGACCAGGGGGTCGGCAATCAGCCCCAGCATTTT

clone size: NA
D gene: TRBD1
J gene: TRBJ1-2
V gene: TRBV9
CDR3 protein: CASRQTGGWGYTF
CDR3 DNA: TGTGCCAGCAGGCAGACAGGGGGCTGGGGCTACACCTTC

clone size: NA
D gene: NA
J gene: TRBJ1-1
V gene: TRBV5-6
CDR3 protein: CASSPMGGRGTEAFF
CDR3 DNA: TGTGCCAGCAGCCCCATGGGGGGGCGGGGAACTGAAGCTTTCTTT

clone size: once
D gene: TRBD2
J gene: TRBJ2-1
V gene: TRBV4-1
CDR3 protein: CASSRTSGRSRPVWYNEQFF
CDR3 DNA: TGCGCCAGCAGCCGAACTAGCGGGAGGTCTCGCCCTGTTTGGTACAATGAGCAGTTCTTC

clone size: NA
D gene: TRBD2
J gene: TRBJ2-3
V gene: TRBV15
CDR3 protein: CATSRGGGSTDTQYF
CDR3 DNA: TGTGCCACCAGCAGAGGGGGGGGTAGCACAGATACGCAGTATTTT

clone size: NA
D gene: TRBD2
J gene: TRBJ2-5
V gene: TRBV7-2
CDR3 protein: CASSFRGGGETQYF
CDR3 DNA: TGTGCCAGCAGCTTTCGTGGCGGGGGGGAGACCCAGTACTTC

clone size: NA
D gene: NA
J gene: TRBJ1-1
V gene: TRBV19
CDR3 protein: CASSISGAADFNAEAFF
CDR3 DNA: TGTGCCAGTAGTATATCGGGTGCGGCGGACTTCAACGCTGAAGCTTTCTTT

clone size: NA
D gene: NA
J gene: TRBJ2-5
V gene: TRBV7-9
CDR3 protein: CASSLVPDRWETQYF
CDR3 DNA: TGTGCCAGCAGCCTAGTCCCCGACAGGTGGGAGACCCAGTACTTC

clone size: NA
D gene: NA
J gene: TRBJ1-5
V gene: TRBV19
CDR3 protein: CASSIPWAGANQPQHF
CDR3 DNA: TGTGCCAGTAGTATCCCCTGGGCGGGGGCCAATCAGCCCCAGCATTTT

clone size: NA
D gene: NA
J gene: TRBJ1-1
V gene: TRBV4-1
CDR3 protein: CASSRPDRMNTEAFF
CDR3 DNA: TGCGCCAGCAGCCGCCCCGACAGAATGAACACTGAAGCTTTCTTT

clone size: NA
D gene: NA
J gene: TRBJ2-7
V gene: TRBV4-1
CDR3 protein: CASSLNQGYEQYF
CDR3 DNA: TGCGCCAGCAGCCTAAATCAGGGTTACGAGCAGTACTTC

clone size: once
D gene: NA
J gene: TRBJ1-5
V gene: TRBV7-2
CDR3 protein: CASSPRQALPQHF
CDR3 DNA: TGTGCCAGCAGCCCCCGACAGGCCCTCCCCCAGCATTTT

clone size: NA
D gene: NA
J gene: TRBJ2-7
V gene: TRBV12-2
CDR3 protein: CASRFETGYLLEQYF
CDR3 DNA: TGTGCAAGTCGCTTCGAGACAGGGTACCTCCTCGAGCAGTACTTC

clone size: NA
D gene: NA
J gene: TRBJ2-7
V gene: TRBV7-2
CDR3 protein: CASSPGYEQYF
CDR3 DNA: TGTGCCAGCAGCCCAGGCTACGAGCAGTACTTC

clone size: NA
D gene: NA
J gene: TRBJ1-2
V gene: TRBV15
CDR3 protein: CATSDSYLRIYGYTF
CDR3 DNA: TGTGCCACCAGTGACAGCTACCTACGAATCTATGGCTACACCTTC

clone size: NA
D gene: TRBD1
J gene: TRBJ2-2
V gene: TRBV7-2
CDR3 protein: CASKDRVGTGELFF
CDR3 DNA: TGTGCCAGCAAGGACAGGGTAGGCACCGGGGAGCTGTTTTTT

clone size: NA
D gene: TRBD2
J gene: TRBJ2-5
V gene: TRBV27
CDR3 protein: CASSLQRGAYQETQYF
CDR3 DNA: TGTGCCAGCAGTTTACAGCGGGGGGCGTACCAAGAGACCCAGTACTTC

clone size: NA
D gene: TRBD2
J gene: TRBJ2-7
V gene: TRBV7-2
CDR3 protein: CASSSSGTSVYEQYF
CDR3 DNA: TGTGCCAGCAGCTCCTCCGGGACTAGCGTCTACGAGCAGTACTTC

clone size: once
D gene: NA
J gene: TRBJ2-7
V gene: TRBV2
CDR3 protein: CASRGDSNEQYF
CDR3 DNA: TGTGCCAGCAGGGGAGACTCCAACGAGCAGTACTTC

clone size: NA
D gene: NA
J gene: TRBJ1-1
V gene: TRBV29-1
CDR3 protein: CSVERQFQAEAFF
CDR3 DNA: TGCAGCGTTGAAAGGCAGTTTCAGGCTGAAGCTTTCTTT

clone size: NA
D gene: TRBD1
J gene: TRBJ2-4
V gene: TRBV4-1
CDR3 protein: CASSHWTGDRNIQYF
CDR3 DNA: TGCGCCAGCAGCCACTGGACAGGGGATAGGAACATTCAGTACTTC

clone size: NA
D gene: NA
J gene: TRBJ1-1
V gene: TRBV5-4
CDR3 protein: CASSLVLSREAFF
CDR3 DNA: TGTGCCAGCAGCTTGGTGCTAAGTCGTGAAGCTTTCTTT

clone size: NA
D gene: TRBD1
J gene: TRBJ2-1
V gene: TRBV10-3
CDR3 protein: CAISRQGYNEQFF
CDR3 DNA: TGTGCCATCAGTAGACAGGGGTACAATGAGCAGTTCTTC

clone size: NA
D gene: NA
J gene: TRBJ1-1
V gene: TRBV21-1
CDR3 protein: CASSPRELCTEAFF
CDR3 DNA: TGTGCCAGCAGCCCCCGGGAGTTATGCACTGAAGCTTTCTTT

clone size: NA
D gene: TRBD2
J gene: TRBJ2-3
V gene: TRBV5-4
CDR3 protein: CASSLAGGLGDTQYF
CDR3 DNA: TGTGCCAGCAGCTTGGCGGGGGGGCTGGGAGATACGCAGTATTTT

clone size: NA
D gene: NA
J gene: TRBJ1-1
V gene: TRBV18
CDR3 protein: CASSIGVAGYTEAFF
CDR3 DNA: TGTGCCAGCTCAATCGGGGTAGCTGGGTACACTGAAGCTTTCTTT

clone size: NA
D gene: TRBD2
J gene: TRBJ2-7
V gene: TRBV4-3
CDR3 protein: CASSLGWGGYEQYF
CDR3 DNA: TGCGCCAGCAGCCTGGGGTGGGGGGGGTACGAGCAGTACTTC

clone size: NA
D gene: TRBD2
J gene: TRBJ2-2
V gene: TRBV4-1
CDR3 protein: CASSQLAGENTPGELLF
CDR3 DNA: TGCGCCAGCAGCCAACTAGCGGGAGAGAATACCCCCGGGGAGCTGCTTTTT